Presented here are 5 T cell receptor beta chains from one specimen sequenced in a study of blood T cell repertoires in COVID-19. Sequencing was performed with immunoSEQ multiplex PCR; in TCRdb, only in-frame clones are kept and a portion is missing. The sample has fewer than 300,000 clones, 84% seen once. The sample comprised peripheral blood. The receptors were sampled from a person aged 70 to 85 with COVID-19, enrolled during active disease.

The chain has TRBV12-3 or TRBV12-4 and TRBJ1-2, with no clear D. V was cut by 3 bases and J by 7 bases, with 12 bases left in between. CDR3 length: 13 residues. The DNA for the CDR3 is TGTGCCAGCAGTTTGCGAGGGTATCTTGGCTACACCTTC. It specifies CASSLRGYLGYTF.

The chain is built from TRBV18 and TRBJ2-3; possibly TRBD1 for D (5 bases). V lost 4 bases, J lost 6 bases, and 14 bases lay in between. This CDR3 is built from 14 residues. The V gene's germline CDR1 is KGHSH and CDR2 LQKENI. The CDR3 DNA sequence: TGTGCCAGCTCACGCTCAGACAGCTTGGATACGCAGTATTTT. It translates to CASSRSDSLDTQYF.

The J gene is TRBJ2-7, the V gene TRBV20-1, with 13 bases identical to TRBD2. Germline V gene sequence: CDR1 DFQATT, CDR2 SNEGSKA (reference sequence). The V and J ends lost 3 bases and 7 bases, in that order; junction bases with no gene match: 6. This CDR3 is 14 amino acids long. CDR3 DNA: TGCAGTGCTAGTACTAGCGGGGGGGTCGGAGAGCAGTACTTC. Its translation is CSASTSGGVGEQYF.

The chain links TRBV6-5 to TRBJ1-1, with 8 bases lining up with TRBD1. The germline CDR1 and CDR2 sequences are MNHEY and SVGAGI. The CDR3 length is 13 residues. The V segment lost 7 bases and the J segment 8 bases; nucleotides outside the gene matches: 9. The CDR3 is CASNMDRATEAFF. The CDR3 DNA is TGTGCCAGCAATATGGACAGGGCAACCGAAGCTTTCTTT.

The V and J genes are TRBV28 and TRBJ2-3; 10 bases are shared with TRBD2. Germline V lookup: CDR1 MDHEN, CDR2 SYDVKM. The trim removed 8 bases at V and 7 bases at J, leaving 18 bases unmatched. The CDR3 runs 17 residues. DNA for the CDR3: TGTGCCAGCCCACCTTCCCATAGCGGGGGGCCAGGGAATACGCAGTATTTT. Amino acid sequence: CASPPSHSGGPGNTQYF.